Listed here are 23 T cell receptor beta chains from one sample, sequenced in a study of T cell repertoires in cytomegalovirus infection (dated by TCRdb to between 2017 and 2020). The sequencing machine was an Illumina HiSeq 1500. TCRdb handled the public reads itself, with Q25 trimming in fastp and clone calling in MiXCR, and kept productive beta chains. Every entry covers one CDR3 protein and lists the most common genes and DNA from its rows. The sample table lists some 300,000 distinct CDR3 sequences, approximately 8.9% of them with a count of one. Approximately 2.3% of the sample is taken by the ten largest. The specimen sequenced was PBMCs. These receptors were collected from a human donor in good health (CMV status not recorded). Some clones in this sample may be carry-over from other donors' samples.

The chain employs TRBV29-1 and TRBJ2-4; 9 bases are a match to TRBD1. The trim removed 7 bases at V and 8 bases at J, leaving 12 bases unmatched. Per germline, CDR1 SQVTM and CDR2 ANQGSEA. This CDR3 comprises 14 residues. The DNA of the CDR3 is TGCAGCGCCAGACAGGGGACAGGGTGGGACATTCAGTACTTC. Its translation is CSARQGTGWDIQYF.

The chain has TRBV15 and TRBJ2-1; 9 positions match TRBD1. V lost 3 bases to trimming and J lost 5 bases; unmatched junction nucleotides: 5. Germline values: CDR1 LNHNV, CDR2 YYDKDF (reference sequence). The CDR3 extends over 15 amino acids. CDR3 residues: CATSSRGQGHNEQFF. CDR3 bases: TGTGCCACCAGCAGTAGGGGACAGGGTCACAATGAGCAGTTCTTC.

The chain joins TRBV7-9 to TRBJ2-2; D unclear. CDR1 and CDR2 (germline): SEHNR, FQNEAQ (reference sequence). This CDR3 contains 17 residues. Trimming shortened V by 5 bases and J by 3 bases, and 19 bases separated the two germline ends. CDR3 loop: CASSQRRMRQDTGELFF. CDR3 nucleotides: TGTGCCAGCAGCCAGAGAAGAATGAGACAAGACACCGGGGAGCTGTTTTTT.

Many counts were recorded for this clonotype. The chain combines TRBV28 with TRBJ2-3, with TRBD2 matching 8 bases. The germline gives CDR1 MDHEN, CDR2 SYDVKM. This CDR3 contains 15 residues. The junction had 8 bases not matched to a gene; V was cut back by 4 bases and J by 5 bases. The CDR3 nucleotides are TGTGCCAGCAGTTCAAGGGGACTAGGGGTAGATACGCAGTATTTT. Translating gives CASSSRGLGVDTQYF.

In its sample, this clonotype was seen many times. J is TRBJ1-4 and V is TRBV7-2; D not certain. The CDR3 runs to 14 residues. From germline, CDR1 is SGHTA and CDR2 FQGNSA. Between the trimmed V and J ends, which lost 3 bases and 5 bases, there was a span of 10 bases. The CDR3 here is CASSFRALNEKLFF. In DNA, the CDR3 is TGTGCCAGCAGCTTCCGGGCCTTAAATGAAAAACTGTTTTTT.

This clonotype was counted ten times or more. CDR3 bases: TGTGCCAGCAGAACCCTAGCGGGGGACACAGATACGCAGTATTTT. It is translated as CASRTLAGDTDTQYF. This chain uses TRBV7-9 with TRBJ2-3; TRBD2 aligns across 10 bases. The CDR3 runs to 15 residues. Germline lookup yields CDR1 SEHNR and CDR2 FQNEAQ (reference sequence). The V segment lost 6 bases and the J segment 2 bases; nucleotides outside the gene matches: 5.

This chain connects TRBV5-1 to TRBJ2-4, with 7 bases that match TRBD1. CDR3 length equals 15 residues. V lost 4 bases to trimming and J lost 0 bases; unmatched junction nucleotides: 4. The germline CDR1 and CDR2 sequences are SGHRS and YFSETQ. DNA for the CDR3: TGCGCCAGCAGCAAGGACAGGCTAGCCAAAAACATTCAGTACTTC. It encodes CASSKDRLAKNIQYF.

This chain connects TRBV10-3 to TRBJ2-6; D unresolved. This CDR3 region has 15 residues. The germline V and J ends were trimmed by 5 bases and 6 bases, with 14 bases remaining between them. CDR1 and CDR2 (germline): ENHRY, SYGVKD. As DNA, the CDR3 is TGTGCCATCAGTCTATCGATTCTGAAGGCCAACGTCCTGACTTTC. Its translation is CAISLSILKANVLTF.

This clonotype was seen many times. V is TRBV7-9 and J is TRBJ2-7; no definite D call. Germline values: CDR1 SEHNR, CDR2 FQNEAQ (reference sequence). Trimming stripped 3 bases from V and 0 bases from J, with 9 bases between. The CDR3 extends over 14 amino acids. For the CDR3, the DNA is TGTGCCAGCAGCTTCGGAACGACCTCCTACGAGCAGTACTTC. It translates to CASSFGTTSYEQYF.

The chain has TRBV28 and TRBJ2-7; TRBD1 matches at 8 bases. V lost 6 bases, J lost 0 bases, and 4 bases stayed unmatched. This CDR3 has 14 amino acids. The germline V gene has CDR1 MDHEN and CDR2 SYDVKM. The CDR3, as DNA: TGTGCCAGCAGCCGGGACAGGCTCTCCTACGAGCAGTACGTC. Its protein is CASSRDRLSYEQYV.

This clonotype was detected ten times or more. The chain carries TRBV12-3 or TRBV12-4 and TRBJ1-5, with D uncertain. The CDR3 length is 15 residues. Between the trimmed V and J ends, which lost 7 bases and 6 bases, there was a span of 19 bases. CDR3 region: CASTLDPYLGQPQHF. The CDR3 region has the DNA TGTGCCAGCACCTTGGATCCCTACTTGGGTCAGCCCCAGCATTTT.

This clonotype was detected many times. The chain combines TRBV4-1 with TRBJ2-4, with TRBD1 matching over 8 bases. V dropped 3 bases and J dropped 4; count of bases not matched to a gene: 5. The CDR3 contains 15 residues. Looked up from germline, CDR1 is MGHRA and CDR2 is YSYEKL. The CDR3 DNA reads TGCGCCAGCAGCCAGGAGAGACAGGGGAAAAACATTCAGTACTTC. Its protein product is CASSQERQGKNIQYF.

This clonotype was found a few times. CDR3 nucleotides: TGTGCCAGCAGCCCCAAGTCTTGGGACGCGAACACCGGGGAGCTGTTTTTT. As protein: CASSPKSWDANTGELFF. The chain uses TRBV4-2 and TRBJ2-2, with D perhaps matching TRBD1 or TRBD2 (5 bases each). Germline V gives CDR1 LGHNA, CDR2 YNFKEQ. V lost 4 bases and J lost 0, with 15 bases in between. This CDR3 region has 17 residues.

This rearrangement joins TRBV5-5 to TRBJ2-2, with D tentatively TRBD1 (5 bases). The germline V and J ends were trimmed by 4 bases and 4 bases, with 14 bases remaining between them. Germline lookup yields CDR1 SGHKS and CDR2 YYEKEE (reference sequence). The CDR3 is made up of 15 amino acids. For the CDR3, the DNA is TGTGCCAGCAGCCTGCTCACAGGAGCCACCGGGGAGCTGTTTTTT. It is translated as CASSLLTGATGELFF. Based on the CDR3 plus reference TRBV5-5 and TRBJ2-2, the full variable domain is DAGVTQSPTHLIKTRGQQVTLRCSPISGHKSVSWYQQVLGQGPQFIFQYYEKEERGRGNFPDRFSARQFPNYSSELNVNALLLGDSALYLCASSLLTGATGELFFGEGSRLTVL.

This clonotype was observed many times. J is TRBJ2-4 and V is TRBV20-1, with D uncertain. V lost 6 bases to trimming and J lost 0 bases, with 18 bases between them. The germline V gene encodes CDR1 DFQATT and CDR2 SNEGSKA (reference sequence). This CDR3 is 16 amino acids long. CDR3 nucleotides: TGCAGTGCCAGTATGACGCTTTCTCTAGCCAAAAACATTCAGTACTTC. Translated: CSASMTLSLAKNIQYF.

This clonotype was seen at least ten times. CDR3 in DNA: TGCAGTGCTAGCGATCTAGCGGAGAGCGTTCTAGCCAAAAACATTCAGTACTTC. Translation: CSASDLAESVLAKNIQYF. The chain joins TRBV20-1 to TRBJ2-4; TRBD2 matches at 7 bases. CDR1 is DFQATT, CDR2 SNEGSKA, per germline (reference sequence). The CDR3 is made up of 18 amino acids. The trim removed 3 bases at V and 0 bases at J, leaving 14 bases unmatched.

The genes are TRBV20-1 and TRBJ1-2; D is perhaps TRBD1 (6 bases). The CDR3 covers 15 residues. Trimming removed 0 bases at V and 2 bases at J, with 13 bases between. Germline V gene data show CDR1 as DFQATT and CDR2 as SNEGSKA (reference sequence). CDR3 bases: TGCAGTGCTAGAGATCAGAGGGGGGCCAACTATGGCTACACCTTC. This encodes CSARDQRGANYGYTF.

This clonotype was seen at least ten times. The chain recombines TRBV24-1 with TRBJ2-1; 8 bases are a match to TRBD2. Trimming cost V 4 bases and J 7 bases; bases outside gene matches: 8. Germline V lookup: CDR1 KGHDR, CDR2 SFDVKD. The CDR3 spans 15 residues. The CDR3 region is CATSEGSGGRNEQFF. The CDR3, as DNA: TGTGCCACCAGTGAAGGAAGCGGGGGCCGAAATGAGCAGTTCTTC.

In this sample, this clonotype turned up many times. The CDR3 DNA reads TGCGCCAGCAGCCAAGTTAGGGTCGCAGCGGACACTGAAGCTTTCTTT. It is translated as CASSQVRVAADTEAFF. The rearrangement uses TRBV4-1 and TRBJ1-1; D is ambiguous. V lost 1 base, J lost 3 bases, and 15 bases lay in between. Germline CDR1 is MGHRA and CDR2 is YSYEKL. The CDR3 has 16 amino acids.

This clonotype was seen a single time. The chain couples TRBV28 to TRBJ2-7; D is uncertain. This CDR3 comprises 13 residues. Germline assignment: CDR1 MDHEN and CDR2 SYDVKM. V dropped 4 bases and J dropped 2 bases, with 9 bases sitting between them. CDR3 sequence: CASSSDGPYEQYV. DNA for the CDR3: TGTGCCAGCAGTTCAGACGGCCCCTACGAGCAGTACGTC.

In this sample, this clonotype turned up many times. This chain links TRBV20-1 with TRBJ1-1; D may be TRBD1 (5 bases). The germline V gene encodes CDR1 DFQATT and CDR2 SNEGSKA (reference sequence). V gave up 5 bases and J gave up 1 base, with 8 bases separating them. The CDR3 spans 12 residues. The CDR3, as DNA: TGCAGTGCTCAAGGGGAGAACACTGAAGCTTTCTTT. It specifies CSAQGENTEAFF.

CDR3 in DNA: TGTGCCAGCAGCTTCCTTATGAATGAAAAACTGTTTTTT. Amino acids: CASSFLMNEKLFF. The chain couples TRBV28 to TRBJ1-4; the D is unclear. Deletions cut 6 bases from V and 5 bases from J, with 10 bases between. The CDR3 is 13 amino acids. From germline, CDR1 is MDHEN and CDR2 SYDVKM.

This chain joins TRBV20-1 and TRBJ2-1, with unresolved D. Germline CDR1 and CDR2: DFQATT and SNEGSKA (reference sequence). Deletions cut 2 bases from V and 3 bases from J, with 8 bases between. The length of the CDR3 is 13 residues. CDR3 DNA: TGCAGTGCTAGATATTCGGACTACAATGAGCAGTTCTTC. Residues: CSARYSDYNEQFF.